The TCR beta chain described here comes from a study of CD8+ T cells in alopecia areata. Study as a whole: Treated patients received oral tofacitinib, 5 to 10 mg twice daily.

Study-wide results and limits: Higher clonality and more expanded CD8+ clones appeared in lesional than normal scalp. Clarity of TCR sharing across patients fell short of that in mice, possibly HLA-related.

In the case of this clone: Its antigen is not identified.

Trimming removed 2 bases at V and 3 bases at J, with 16 bases between. CDR3 length: 17 residues. Germline values: CDR1 SGHTA, CDR2 FQGNSA. Lesional scalp tissue (obtained by punch biopsy) and peripheral blood were collected from alopecia areata patients. As the sequencing template, cDNA was produced by extracting RNA and reverse transcribing it. Clones were read by immunoSEQ multiplex PCR, and TCRdb kept only the in-frame ones, dropping some. The data contain some 14,000 clones, 58% of them singletons. V and J are TRBV7-2 and TRBJ2-2; D is ambiguous. This receptor was identified in a human donor with alopecia areata. Here the sequenced sample was skin, taken at week 0. CDR3 amino acids: CASSLRWDSFDTGELFF. The CDR3 DNA sequence: TGTGCCAGCAGCTTAAGGTGGGATAGCTTTGACACCGGGGAGCTGTTTTTT.